The rows below give T cell receptor beta chains drawn from one sample of a study of T cell changes during pregnancy in multiple sclerosis. TCRdb's copy holds only in-frame clones and misses some; the assay was immunoSEQ multiplex PCR. The sample consists of tens of thousands of clones, 90% to 95% of them appearing once. The specimen was peripheral blood, collected in the first trimester of pregnancy. These receptors all stem from a female donor with multiple sclerosis, enrolled in a pregnancy study. Each CDR3 is given with its conserved first and last residue.

cdr3_length,v_call,cdr3_aa
16,TRBV4-2,CASSHKTSGVSDEQFF
13,TRBV7-2,CASSLGGSQPQHF
10,TRBV20-1,CSAKLNEQFF
12,TRBV5-1,CASSGGQGAYTF
14,TRBV27,CASSPGSRANVLTF
11,TRBV2,CATGDRGKLFF
14,TRBV19,CASSETSGSTEQYF
16,TRBV19,CASSPRATAIGNTIYF
15,TRBV28,CASSLSGQLVDPQHF
12,TRBV7-9,CASSLAGFEAFF
16,TRBV4-1,CASSQDSRGTPYGYTF
15,TRBV6-1,CASRFETANTGELFF
14,TRBV6-5,CASSLGQGAYEQYF
15,TRBV27,CASSTTGTVNYGYTF
15,TRBV7-2,CASSLLQGARGEAFF
14,TRBV2,CASRGGPTNSEQYF
16,TRBV4-1,CASSQVLGQGEDEQYF
11,TRBV7-9,CASSPLYEQYF
18,TRBV2,CASNNRPLRGISPYEQYF
18,TRBV11-2,CASSLVRGQGASNEKLFF
15,TRBV30,CAWKGRGRGTGELFF
13,TRBV6-5,CASSLYRGYGYTF
15,TRBV7-9,CASSRTGTGGYEQYF
15,TRBV13,CASSPDRGGAYEQYF
13,TRBV5-1,CASSMVGTYEQYF
15,TRBV7-6,CASSRGTSGGSEQFF
15,TRBV19,CASRDRDKNNSPLHF
13,TRBV27,CASSPGGRAEAFF
14,TRBV9,CASSGRQGSTEAFF
14,TRBV27,CASSLHEGGTEAFF
15,TRBV28,CASRATGGANQPQHF
11,TRBV28,CASGRAYEQYF
16,TRBV11-2,CASSFSRVALPDTQYF